This TCR beta chain is from a study of T-cell memory formation after mild COVID-19. Study results and limitations: The main location of contracting CD4+ clones was CM and EM, and that of contracting CD8+ clones was EMRA. Unconfirmed was the SARS-CoV-2 specificity of second-wave clones that peaked on day 37. That cross-reactive memory joined was suggested by some responding clones appearing in pre-infection memory.

TCR alpha and TCR beta cDNA libraries with sample barcodes and UMIs came from 5'RACE using constant-segment primers. TCRdb fed the 5' RACE reads into MiXCR, producing one record per CDR3 protein. The table has 250,000 to 350,000 distinct CDR3 sequences, about 16% seen once; the top ten hold roughly 20%. This clonotype was observed a few times. Its antigen is still unknown. The CDR3 sequence is 14 residues long. V lost 4 bases and J 1 base, leaving 8 bases between the germline ends. Germline V lookup: CDR1 MNHEY, CDR2 SVGAGI. The receptor was derived from a man between 18 and 29 years old who had mild COVID-19 (a few samples of this study predate the infection). Cell type and time point are not known. Sample: PBMCs or a T cell subset sorted from them (not recorded which). The V gene is TRBV6-5, the J gene TRBJ2-1; no clear D gene. CDR3 DNA: TGTGCCAGCAGTTCGTCGATATCCTACAATGAGCAGTTCTTC. Translation: CASSSSISYNEQFF.